Reported below is one TCR beta chain. The table came from immunoSEQ multiplex PCR; TCRdb's copy has only in-frame clones and leaves some out. The sample lists roughly 180,000 clones; about four fifths were seen once. V was clipped by 2 bases and J by 0 bases, with 8 bases between them. Germline V gene sequence: CDR1 MNHNS, CDR2 SASEGT. CDR3 size: 14 residues. The record originates from a study of blood T cell repertoires in COVID-19. Study-wide background: Acute-phase and convalescent COVID-19 samples originated in the United States, Italy and Spain.

This sequence originates from a woman aged 40-49 years with COVID-19, enrolled during active disease. The rearrangement links TRBV6-1 to TRBJ2-7, with D uncertain. The specimen was peripheral blood. The CDR3 loop reads CASSETTVSYEQYV. The CDR3 region has the DNA TGTGCCAGCAGTGAAACAACAGTCTCCTACGAGCAGTACGTC.